Given below is one TCR beta chain in context. Its antigen is as yet unknown. This specimen comes from a study of T cells in Graves' hyperthyroidism and ophthalmopathy. TCR beta CDR3 regions were amplified from RNA transcripts. During a first-round RT-PCR of the TCR CDR3, the HTBI primer set was used. One entry per CDR3 protein, called by TCRdb with MiXCR from the multiplex PCR reads. The repertoire holds roughly 710,000 distinct CDR3 sequences, with just over 35% as singletons. Stable hyperthyroidism: no ophthalmopathy progression over 18 months of follow-up. These patients, aged 18 to 65, had recently diagnosed hyperthyroidism lasting under 2 months. On the basis of clinical symptoms, serum thyroxine and TRAb, thyroid ultrasound and orbital computed tomography, diagnoses were made. CDR1 and CDR2 (germline): SGHTA, FQGNSA. This CDR3 is 16 amino acids long. The V gene end was trimmed by 5 bases and the J gene end by 2 bases; junction bases not matched to a gene: 11.

Notes on the study in general: Most thyroid clonotypes that were expanded above 0.001 also turned up in blood.

The TCR comes from a woman aged 40 to 55 with Graves' hyperthyroidism. Sequencing used blood. This sequence joins TRBV7-2 and TRBJ2-5, with TRBD2 matching over 7 bases. Here the CDR3 reads CASSTRFSSGQETQYF. Here the CDR3 DNA reads TGTGCCAGCAGCACTCGATTCTCTAGCGGTCAAGAGACCCAGTACTTC.